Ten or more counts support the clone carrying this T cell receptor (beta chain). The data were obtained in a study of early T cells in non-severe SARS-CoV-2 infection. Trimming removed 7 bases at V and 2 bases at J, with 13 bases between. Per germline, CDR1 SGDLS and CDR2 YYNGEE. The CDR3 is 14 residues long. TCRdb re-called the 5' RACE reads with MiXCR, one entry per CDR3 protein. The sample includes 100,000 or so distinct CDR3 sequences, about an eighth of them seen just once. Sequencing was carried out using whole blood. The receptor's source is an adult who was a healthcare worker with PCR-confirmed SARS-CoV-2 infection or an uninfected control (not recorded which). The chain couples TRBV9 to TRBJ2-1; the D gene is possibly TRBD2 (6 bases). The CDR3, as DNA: TGTGCCAGCGGCGGCGGGAATACCTACAATGAGCAGTTCTTC. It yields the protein CASGGGNTYNEQFF.